This T cell receptor (beta chain) is drawn from a study of CD8+ T cells in alopecia areata. Looking at the study overall: The drug, tofacitinib, lasted 6 to 18 months, followed by 6 months off drug. Study conclusions and caveats: Tofacitinib delivered significant drops in scalp clonality and in expanded CD8+ clones among the top 100.

Documented treatment: oral pan-JAK inhibitor, 5-10 mg twice daily. RNA extraction was followed by reverse transcription into cDNA, which acted as the sequencing template. The protocol was immunoSEQ multiplex PCR, while the TCRdb copy is restricted to in-frame clones and leaves out a portion. The table lists roughly 280,000 clones, approximately 60% of them singletons. There are 12 residues in the CDR3. From germline, CDR1 is MNHNS and CDR2 SASEGT. V dropped 4 bases and J dropped 9 bases, with 10 bases sitting between them. Points on this clone: Antigen: not known.

The TCR originated in a human donor with alopecia areata. The genes are TRBV6-1 and TRBJ2-4; D is possibly TRBD2 (6 bases). Sequences were derived from CD4+ T cells sorted from blood, sampled at roughly week 52, from a patient treated with tofacitinib. The CDR3 reads CASSGRRGIQYF. As DNA, the CDR3 is TGTGCCAGCAGTGGGCGGAGGGGCATTCAGTACTTC.